The clone carrying this T cell receptor beta chain was found many times. Its matching antigen is unknown. The data are from a study of T cells after yellow fever vaccination. Study-wide context: SMART-Seq v4 Ultra Low Input handled preparation of low-cell-number fractions.

Each CDR3 protein is one row after TCRdb ran MiXCR on the 5' RACE reads. Of fewer than 350,000 distinct CDR3 sequences in the sample, less than 4.5% were seen once. This CDR3 is 12 amino acids long. Per germline, CDR1 SGHRS and CDR2 YFSETQ. V lost 3 bases to trimming and J lost 2 bases, with 5 bases between them. Regarding the study as a whole: Abundant clonotypes (contaminants from the bulk population) could be present in FACS-sorted repertoires. A minor fraction of clonotypes spanned both CD4 and CD8 compartments. Booster samples showed a return of most primary-vaccination clones (roughly 96% CD4, about 87% CD8).

This chain joins TRBV5-1 and TRBJ2-5; D gene uncertain. This TCR was sampled from a man between 18 and 29 years old who received the YFV17D yellow fever vaccine. The sample here was PBMCs, taken on the day of the yellow fever booster vaccination. The DNA of the CDR3 is TGCGCCAGCAGCTACAGTCAAGAGACCCAGTACTTC. It translates to CASSYSQETQYF.